This record looks at one TCR beta chain sequence and its context. Its antigen remains unidentified. Primers included in the PCR were 60 Vbeta and 13 Jbeta primers. Clones were read by immunoSEQ multiplex PCR, and TCRdb kept only the in-frame ones, dropping some. The sample contains about 89,000 clones, approximately 57% of which appear only once. This sample is drawn from a study of cytomegalovirus exposure and HLA in healthy donors. Study-wide results and caveats: A list of 150 to 200 TCR beta chains associated with cytomegalovirus was given. Segments of the TCR beta V type were, in most cases, productive about 87% or about 30% of the time in an earlier analysis.

The CDR3 totals 15 residues. V shed 6 bases and J 0 bases; nucleotides not matched to a gene: 3. From germline, CDR1 is LNHNV and CDR2 YYDKDF (reference sequence). The receptor was isolated from a woman aged 25-40 years in good health and CMV-seronegative. Sequencing was performed on PBMCs. The genes are TRBV15 and TRBJ1-3, with 9 bases lining up with TRBD1. CDR3 coding DNA: TGTGCCACCAGACCGGGACAGGGCTCTGGAAACACCATATATTTT. Encoded protein: CATRPGQGSGNTIYF. Supplemented by reference TRBV15 and TRBJ1-3, the full variable domain reads DAMVIQNPRYQVTQFGKPVTLSCSQTLNHNVMYWYQQKSSQAPKLLFHYYDKDFNNEADTPDNFQSRRPNTSFCFLDIRSPGLGDTAMYLCATRPGQGSGNTIYFGEGSWLTVV.